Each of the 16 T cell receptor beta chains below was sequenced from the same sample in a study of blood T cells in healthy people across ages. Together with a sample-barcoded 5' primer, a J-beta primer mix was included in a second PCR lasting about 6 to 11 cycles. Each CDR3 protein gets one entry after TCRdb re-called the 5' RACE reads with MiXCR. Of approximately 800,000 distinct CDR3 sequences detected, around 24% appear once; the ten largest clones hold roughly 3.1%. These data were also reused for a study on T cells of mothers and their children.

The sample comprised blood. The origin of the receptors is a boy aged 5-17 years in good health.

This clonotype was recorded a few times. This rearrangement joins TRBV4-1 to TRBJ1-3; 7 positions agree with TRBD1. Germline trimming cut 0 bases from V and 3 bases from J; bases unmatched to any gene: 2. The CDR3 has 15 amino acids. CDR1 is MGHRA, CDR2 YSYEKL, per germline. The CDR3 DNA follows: TGCGCCAGCAGCCAAGAGGGACAGATTGGAAACACCATATATTTT. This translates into CASSQEGQIGNTIYF.

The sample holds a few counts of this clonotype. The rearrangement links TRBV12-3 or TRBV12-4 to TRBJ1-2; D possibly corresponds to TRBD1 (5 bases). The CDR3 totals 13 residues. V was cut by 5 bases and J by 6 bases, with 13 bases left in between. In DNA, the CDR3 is TGTGCCAGCAGTCCCGGGACTGCCGATGGCTACACCTTC. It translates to CASSPGTADGYTF.

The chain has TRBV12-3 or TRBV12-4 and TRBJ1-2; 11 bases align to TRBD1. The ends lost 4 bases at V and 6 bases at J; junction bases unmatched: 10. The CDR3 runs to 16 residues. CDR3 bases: TGTGCCAGCAGTTCCAAGACTAGGACAGGGGGCCATGGCTACACCTTC. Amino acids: CASSSKTRTGGHGYTF.

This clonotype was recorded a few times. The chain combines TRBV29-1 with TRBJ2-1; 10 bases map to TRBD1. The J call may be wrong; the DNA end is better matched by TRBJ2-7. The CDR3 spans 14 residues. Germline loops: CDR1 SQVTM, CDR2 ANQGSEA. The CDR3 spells CSVGTGGKAYEQYF. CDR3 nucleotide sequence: TGCAGCGTTGGGACAGGGGGAAAAGCCTACGAGCAGTACTTC.

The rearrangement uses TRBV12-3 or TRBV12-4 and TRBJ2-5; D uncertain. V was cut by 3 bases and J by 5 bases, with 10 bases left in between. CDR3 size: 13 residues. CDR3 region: CASSFQAWETQYF. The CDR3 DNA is TGTGCCAGCAGTTTTCAAGCTTGGGAGACCCAGTACTTC.

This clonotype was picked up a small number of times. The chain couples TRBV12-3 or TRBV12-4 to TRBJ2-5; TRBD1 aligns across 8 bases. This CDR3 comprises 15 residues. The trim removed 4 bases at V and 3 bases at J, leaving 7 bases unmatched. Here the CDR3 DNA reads TGTGCCAGCAGTTGGGCAGGGGGCGTGGAAGAGACCCAGTACTTC. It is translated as CASSWAGGVEETQYF.

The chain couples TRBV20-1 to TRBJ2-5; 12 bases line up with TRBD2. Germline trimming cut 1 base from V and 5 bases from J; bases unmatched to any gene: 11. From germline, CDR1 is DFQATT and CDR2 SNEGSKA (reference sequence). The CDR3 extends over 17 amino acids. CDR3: CSARGTLAGGPRETQYF. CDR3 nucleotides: TGCAGTGCTAGAGGCACGCTAGCGGGGGGGCCCAGGGAGACCCAGTACTTC.

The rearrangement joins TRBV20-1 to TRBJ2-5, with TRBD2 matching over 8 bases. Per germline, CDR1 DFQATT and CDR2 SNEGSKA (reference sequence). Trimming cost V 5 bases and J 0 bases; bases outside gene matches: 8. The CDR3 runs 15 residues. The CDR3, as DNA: TGCAGTGCTCCCGGACTAGCTTGGTACCAAGAGACCCAGTACTTC. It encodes CSAPGLAWYQETQYF.

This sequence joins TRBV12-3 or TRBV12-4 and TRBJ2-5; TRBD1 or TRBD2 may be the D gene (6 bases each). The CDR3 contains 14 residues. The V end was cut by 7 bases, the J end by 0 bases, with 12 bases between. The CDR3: CASTEGGYQETQYF. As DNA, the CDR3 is TGTGCCAGCACCGAAGGGGGGTACCAAGAGACCCAGTACTTC.

The CDR3 is CASSLNGGGDSPLHF. The CDR3 DNA follows: TGTGCCAGCAGCTTAAATGGGGGTGGGGATTCACCCCTCCACTTT. V and J are TRBV7-3 and TRBJ1-6; tentatively, D is TRBD1 (5 bases). There are 15 residues in the CDR3. Between the trimmed V and J ends, which lost 1 base and 8 bases, there was a span of 12 bases. Per germline, CDR1 SGHTA and CDR2 FQGTGA.

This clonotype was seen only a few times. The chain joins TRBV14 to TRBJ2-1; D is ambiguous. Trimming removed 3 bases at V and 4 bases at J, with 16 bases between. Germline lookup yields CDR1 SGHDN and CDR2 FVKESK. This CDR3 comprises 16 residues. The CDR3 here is CASSHRPSFPYNEQFF. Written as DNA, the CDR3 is TGTGCCAGCAGCCATCGACCGTCTTTTCCGTACAATGAGCAGTTCTTC.

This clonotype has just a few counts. The CDR3 spells CSVSATGPSYEQYF. The CDR3 DNA sequence: TGCAGCGTTTCGGCAACAGGTCCGTCCTACGAGCAGTACTTC. The chain joins TRBV29-1 to TRBJ2-7; possible D gene TRBD1, 5 bases. Trimming shortened V by 5 bases and J by 1 base, and 15 bases separated the two germline ends. The CDR3 is 14 residues long. CDR1 and CDR2 (germline): SQVTM, ANQGSEA.

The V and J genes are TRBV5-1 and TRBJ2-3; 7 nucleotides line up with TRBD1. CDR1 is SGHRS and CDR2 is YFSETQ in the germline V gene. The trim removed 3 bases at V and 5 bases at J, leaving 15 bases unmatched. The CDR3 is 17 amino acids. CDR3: CASSSKAGTDSGDTQYF. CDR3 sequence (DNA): TGCGCCAGCAGCTCCAAAGCCGGGACAGATTCTGGAGATACGCAGTATTTT.

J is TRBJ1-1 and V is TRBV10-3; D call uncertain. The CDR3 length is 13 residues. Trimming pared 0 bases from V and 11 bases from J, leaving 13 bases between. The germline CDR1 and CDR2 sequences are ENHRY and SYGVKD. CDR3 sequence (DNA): TGTGCCATCAGTGAGTCGCAGAGGGTGGGTGCTTTCTTT. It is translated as CAISESQRVGAFF.

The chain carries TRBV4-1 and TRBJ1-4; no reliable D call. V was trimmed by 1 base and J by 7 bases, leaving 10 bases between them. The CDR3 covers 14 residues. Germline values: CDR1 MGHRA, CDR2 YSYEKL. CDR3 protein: CASSQGAGIEKLFF. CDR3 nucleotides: TGCGCCAGCAGCCAAGGGGCTGGAATTGAAAAACTGTTTTTT.

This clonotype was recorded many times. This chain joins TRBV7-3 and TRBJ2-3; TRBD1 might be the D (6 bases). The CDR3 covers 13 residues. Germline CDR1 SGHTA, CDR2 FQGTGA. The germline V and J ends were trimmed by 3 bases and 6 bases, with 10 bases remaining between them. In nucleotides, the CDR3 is TGTGCCAGCAGCTTCGGACAGATGGATACGCAGTATTTT. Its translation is CASSFGQMDTQYF.